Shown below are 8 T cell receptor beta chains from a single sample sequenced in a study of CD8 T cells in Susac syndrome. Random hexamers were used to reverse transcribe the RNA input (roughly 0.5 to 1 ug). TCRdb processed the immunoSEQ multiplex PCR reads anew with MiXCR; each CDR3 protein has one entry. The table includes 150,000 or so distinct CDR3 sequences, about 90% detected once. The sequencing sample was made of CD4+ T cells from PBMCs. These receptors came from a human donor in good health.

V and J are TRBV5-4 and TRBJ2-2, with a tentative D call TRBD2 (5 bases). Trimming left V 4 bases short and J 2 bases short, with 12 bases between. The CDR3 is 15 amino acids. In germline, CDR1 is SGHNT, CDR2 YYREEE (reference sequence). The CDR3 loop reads CASSLDFTNTGELFF. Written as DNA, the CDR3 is TGTGCCAGCAGCCTGGACTTTACTAACACCGGGGAGCTGTTTTTT.

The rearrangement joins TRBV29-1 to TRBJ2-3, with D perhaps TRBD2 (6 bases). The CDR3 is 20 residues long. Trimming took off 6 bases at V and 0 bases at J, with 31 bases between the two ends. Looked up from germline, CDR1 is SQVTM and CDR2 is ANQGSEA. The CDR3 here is CSVRDLEDRRGSGSTDTQYF. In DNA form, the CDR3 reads TGCAGCGTCCGGGACCTTGAGGACCGCCGGGGTAGCGGCAGCACAGATACGCAGTATTTT.

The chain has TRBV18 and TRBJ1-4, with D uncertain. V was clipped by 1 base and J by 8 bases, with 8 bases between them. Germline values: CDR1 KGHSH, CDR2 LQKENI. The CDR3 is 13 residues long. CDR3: CASSPQPGEKLFF. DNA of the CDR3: TGTGCCAGCTCACCACAGCCCGGGGAAAAACTGTTTTTT.

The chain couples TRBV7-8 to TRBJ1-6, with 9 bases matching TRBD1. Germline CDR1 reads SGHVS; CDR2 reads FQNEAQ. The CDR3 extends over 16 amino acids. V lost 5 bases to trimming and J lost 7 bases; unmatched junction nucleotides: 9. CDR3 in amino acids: CASSVRDRANNSPLHF. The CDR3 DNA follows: TGTGCCAGCAGCGTCCGGGACAGGGCAAACAATTCACCCCTCCACTTT.

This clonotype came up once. The CDR3 loop reads CASSLEGGRSGEQYF. For the CDR3, the DNA is TGTGCCAGCAGCTTAGAAGGCGGGAGATCGGGCGAGCAGTACTTC. The rearrangement joins TRBV7-3 to TRBJ2-7; 7 positions match TRBD2. The CDR3 runs to 15 residues. J gave up 6 bases and V 2 bases, and 10 bases lay outside the gene matches. Germline values: CDR1 SGHTA, CDR2 FQGTGA.

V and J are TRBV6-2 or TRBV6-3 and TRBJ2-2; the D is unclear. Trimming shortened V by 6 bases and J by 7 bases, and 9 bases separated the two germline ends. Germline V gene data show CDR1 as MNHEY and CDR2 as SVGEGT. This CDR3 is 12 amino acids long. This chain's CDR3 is CASRLSGGELFF. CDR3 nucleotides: TGTGCCAGCAGGCTTTCCGGCGGGGAGCTGTTTTTT.

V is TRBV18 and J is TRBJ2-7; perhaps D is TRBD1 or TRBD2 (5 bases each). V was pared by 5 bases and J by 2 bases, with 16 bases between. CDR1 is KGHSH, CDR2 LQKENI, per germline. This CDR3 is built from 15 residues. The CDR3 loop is CASSAGSRSPYEQYF. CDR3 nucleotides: TGTGCCAGCTCAGCAGGGAGCCGGTCGCCCTACGAGCAGTACTTC. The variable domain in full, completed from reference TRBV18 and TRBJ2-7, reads NAGVMQNPRHLVRRRGQEARLRCSPMKGHSHVYWYRQLPEEGLKFMVYLQKENIIDESGMPKERFSAEFPKEGPSILRIQQVVRGDSAAYFCASSAGSRSPYEQYFGPGTRLTVT.

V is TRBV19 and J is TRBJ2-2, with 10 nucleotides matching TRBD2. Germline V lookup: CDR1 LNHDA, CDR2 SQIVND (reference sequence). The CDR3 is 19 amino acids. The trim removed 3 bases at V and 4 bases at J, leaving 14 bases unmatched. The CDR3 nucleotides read TGTGCCAGTAGTATGGGTTTCTTGGCTAGCGGGAGTCGCACCGGGGAGCTGTTTTTT. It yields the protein CASSMGFLASGSRTGELFF.